The 20 T cell receptor beta chains below all came from one sample that was sequenced in a study of cytomegalovirus exposure and HLA in healthy donors. Amplification used 60 Vbeta primers and 13 Jbeta primers. The assay was immunoSEQ multiplex PCR, and TCRdb's table has in-frame clones only and misses some. The data hold about 120,000 clones, with less than 90% observed a single time. Sequenced material: PBMCs. All receptors derive from a man aged 50-60 years in good health and CMV-seronegative.

This CDR3 reads CASSPSGLAGNTDTQYF. DNA for the CDR3: TGTGCCAGCAGCCCGTCGGGACTAGCGGGAAACACAGATACGCAGTATTTT. The chain joins TRBV4-2 to TRBJ2-3, with 13 bases fitting TRBD2. The CDR3 totals 17 residues. Germline CDR1 and CDR2: LGHNA and YNFKEQ. V was pared by 4 bases and J by 2 bases, with 6 bases of the junction left unmatched.

CDR3 sequence: CASSDRDFYNSPLHF. The CDR3 DNA reads as TGTGCCAGCAGCGACCGGGACTTTTATAATTCACCCCTCCACTTT. The chain employs TRBV9 and TRBJ1-6, with D possibly TRBD1 on 5 matching bases. The CDR3 consists of 15 residues. The V end lost 3 bases, the J end lost 4 bases, and 11 bases lay between the germline ends. Germline CDR1 is SGDLS and CDR2 is YYNGEE.

The genes are TRBV5-4 and TRBJ2-2, with a weak D call TRBD1 (6 bases). Germline CDR1 SGHNT, CDR2 YYREEE (reference sequence). The CDR3 sequence is 14 residues long. Trimming pared 6 bases from V and 4 bases from J, leaving 13 bases between. Here the CDR3 DNA reads TGTGCCAGCACCCCAGGGGTTTTCACCGGGGAGCTGTTTTTT. Its protein product is CASTPGVFTGELFF.

Regarding this clone: At one of its ends the junction is not consistent with the germline gene, which may arise from a read error. The chain is built from TRBV6-1 and TRBJ1-2; TRBD1 aligns across 10 bases. The CDR3 runs 14 residues. Germline V lookup: CDR1 MNHNS, CDR2 SASEGT. The CDR3 loop is CASTLGQGNSGYTF. CDR3 nucleotides: TGTGCCAGCACTCTGGGACAGGGGAACTCTGGCTACACCTTC.

The chain employs TRBV5-4 and TRBJ2-5; 13 bases match TRBD2. There are 16 residues in the CDR3. The V gene end was trimmed by 0 bases and the J gene end by 3 bases; junction bases not matched to a gene: 2. Germline loops: CDR1 SGHNT, CDR2 YYREEE (reference sequence). The CDR3 protein is CASSLVLAGGKETQYF. The CDR3 nucleotides are TGTGCCAGCAGCTTGGTACTAGCGGGGGGGAAAGAGACCCAGTACTTC.

The table lists this clone with a count of one. The chain carries TRBV28 and TRBJ1-2, with unresolved D. The CDR3 totals 15 residues. Looked up from germline, CDR1 is MDHEN and CDR2 is SYDVKM. The V gene lost 3 bases and the J gene lost 4 bases, with 15 bases spanning the gap. The CDR3 DNA sequence: TGTGCCAGCAGTTTGGGAGCCAGGAGGAGCTATGGCTACACCTTC. It translates to CASSLGARRSYGYTF.

The chain is built from TRBV9 and TRBJ1-1; weak D call: TRBD1 (6 bases). There are 14 residues in the CDR3. Trimming removed 4 bases from V and 5 bases from J, with 15 bases in between. Germline V gene lookup returns CDR1 SGDLS and CDR2 YYNGEE. CDR3 sequence reads: CASSPRTARTEAFF. DNA of the CDR3: TGTGCCAGCAGCCCCCGGACAGCAAGAACTGAAGCTTTCTTT.

The chain is built from TRBV7-3 and TRBJ1-4; 7 bases match TRBD1. The CDR3 totals 15 residues. V trimming: 5 bases; J trimming: 8 bases; junction bases outside the gene matches: 11. The germline gives CDR1 SGHTA, CDR2 FQGTGA. This CDR3 is CASSVRAQGGEKLFF. The CDR3 DNA sequence: TGTGCCAGCAGCGTTAGGGCCCAGGGGGGCGAAAAACTGTTTTTT.

This clone is a singleton in its sample. The rearrangement joins TRBV9 to TRBJ2-5, with no clear D. The V end lost 2 bases, the J end lost 2 bases, and 4 bases lay between the germline ends. The CDR3 length is 12 residues. The germline gives CDR1 SGDLS, CDR2 YYNGEE. CDR3 protein: CASSVNQETQYF. As DNA, the CDR3 is TGTGCCAGCAGCGTTAATCAAGAGACCCAGTACTTC. The complete variable domain, with remaining parts taken from reference TRBV9 and TRBJ2-5, reads DSGVTQTPKHLITATGQRVTLRCSPRSGDLSVYWYQQSLDQGLQFLIQYYNGEERAKGNILERFSAQQFPDLHSELNLSSLELGDSALYFCASSVNQETQYFGPGTRLLVL.

The genes are TRBV7-7 and TRBJ2-5; D unresolved. The V and J ends lost 2 bases and 5 bases respectively, with 6 bases between them. The length of the CDR3 is 12 residues. Germline V gene lookup returns CDR1 SSHAT and CDR2 FNYEAQ (reference sequence). The CDR3, as DNA: TGTGCCAGCAGCTTACTCGGGGAGACCCAGTACTTC. As protein: CASSLLGETQYF.

The chain has TRBV5-4 and TRBJ2-7; no clear D. The V end was cut by 0 bases, the J end by 4 bases, with 11 bases between. There are 14 residues in the CDR3. In germline, CDR1 is SGHNT, CDR2 YYREEE (reference sequence). The CDR3 loop is CASSLDGPQYEQYF. The CDR3 DNA reads as TGTGCCAGCAGCTTGGATGGGCCACAATACGAGCAGTACTTC.

The V call is TRBV18, the J call TRBJ1-6; 8 bases fit TRBD1. The germline V gene has CDR1 KGHSH and CDR2 LQKENI. With V trimmed by 5 bases and J by 6 bases, 6 bases remained unmatched. The CDR3 runs 15 residues. CDR3 loop: CASSIGQGSNSPLHF. In DNA form, the CDR3 reads TGTGCCAGCTCAATTGGACAGGGATCTAATTCACCCCTCCACTTT.

This chain connects TRBV7-2 to TRBJ2-2, with D tentatively TRBD1 (5 bases). The CDR3 loop spans 15 amino acids. Germline V CDR1 and CDR2: SGHTA, FQGNSA. V was trimmed by 5 bases and J by 4 bases, leaving 14 bases between them. The CDR3 sequence is CASSLWTPLTGELFF. The CDR3 DNA is TGTGCCAGCAGCCTGTGGACACCACTCACCGGGGAGCTGTTTTTT.

This chain uses TRBV10-3 with TRBJ2-7, with TRBD2 identical over 9 bases. J lost 4 bases, V lost 2 bases, and 3 bases had no gene match. The CDR3 has 14 amino acids. Germline values: CDR1 ENHRY, CDR2 SYGVKD. CDR3: CAISEKREVYEQYF. CDR3 in DNA: TGTGCCATCAGTGAGAAGCGGGAGGTGTACGAGCAGTACTTC.

The chain joins TRBV4-2 to TRBJ1-3, with D possibly matching TRBD1 (6 bases). The CDR3 runs to 16 residues. Germline V lookup: CDR1 LGHNA, CDR2 YNFKEQ. Trimming shortened V by 1 base and J by 4 bases, and 14 bases separated the two germline ends. The CDR3 spells CASSQVTRGAGNTIYF. The CDR3 nucleotides are TGTGCCAGCAGCCAAGTCACCAGGGGAGCGGGAAACACCATATATTTT.

This sequence joins TRBV6-1 and TRBJ1-5; tentatively, D is TRBD1 (6 bases). This CDR3 spans 11 amino acids. Trimming shortened V by 9 bases and J by 12 bases, and 15 bases separated the two germline ends. Germline CDR1 and CDR2: MNHNS and SASEGT. This CDR3 is CASMGTGFQHF. In nucleotides, the CDR3 is TGTGCCAGTATGGGCACAGGGTTCCAGCATTTT.

V gene TRBV21-1 combines with J gene TRBJ2-7; the table's D call, TRBD2, has no DNA check behind it. TRBV21-1 is given as a pseudogene. The length of the CDR3 is 15 residues. The chain's CDR3 is CASHHGLICSYEQYF. The DNA of the CDR3 is TGTGCCAGCCACCATGGACTTATTTGCTCCTACGAGCAGTACTTC.

The rearrangement links TRBV12-5 to TRBJ1-1, with D perhaps matching TRBD1 (6 bases). Trimming took off 0 bases at V and 8 bases at J, with 13 bases between the two ends. The CDR3 length is 14 residues. In germline, CDR1 is LGHNT, CDR2 FRNRAP. This CDR3 is CASGLVGRGTEAFF. CDR3 coding DNA: TGTGCTAGTGGTTTGGTAGGCAGGGGTACAGAAGCTTTCTTT.

The rearrangement links TRBV29-1 to TRBJ2-5; TRBD1 aligns across 7 bases. Looked up from germline, CDR1 is SQVTM and CDR2 is ANQGSEA. The CDR3 extends over 13 amino acids. The trim removed 1 base at V and 6 bases at J, leaving 5 bases unmatched. The CDR3 loop reads CSVEGQGMKTQYF. The CDR3 DNA follows: TGCAGCGTTGAAGGACAGGGTATGAAGACCCAGTACTTC.

The J gene is TRBJ2-1, the V gene TRBV7-2; 13 bases are shared with TRBD2. Germline V gene sequence: CDR1 SGHTA, CDR2 FQGNSA. J was trimmed by 5 bases and V by 3 bases; bases with no gene match: 4. The CDR3 totals 16 residues. CDR3: CASSFWGLAGNNEQFF. As DNA, the CDR3 is TGTGCCAGCAGCTTTTGGGGACTAGCGGGGAACAATGAGCAGTTCTTC.